The 22 T cell receptor beta chains below all came from one sample that was sequenced in a study of cytomegalovirus exposure and HLA in healthy donors. Libraries were prepared by immunoSEQ multiplex PCR; TCRdb keeps only in-frame clonotypes and omits some of them. Of around 170,000 clones detected, more than 75% appear once; the ten largest clones hold around 3%. Sequenced sample: PBMCs. All receptors derive from a man aged 18 to 30 in good health and CMV-seronegative.

This rearrangement joins TRBV5-1 to TRBJ2-1, with 11 positions matching TRBD1. Germline assignment: CDR1 SGHRS and CDR2 YFSETQ. V lost 7 bases, J lost 9 bases, and 9 bases stayed unmatched. The length of the CDR3 is 14 residues. CDR3 residues: CASRTGTGGTEQFF. CDR3 bases: TGCGCCAGCCGTACCGGGACAGGGGGAACTGAGCAGTTCTTC.

This sequence joins TRBV7-2 and TRBJ1-5; D is uncertain. This CDR3 is 13 amino acids long. The V and J ends lost 5 bases and 0 bases respectively, with 5 bases between them. Per germline, CDR1 SGHTA and CDR2 FQGNSA. The CDR3 nucleotides read TGTGCCAGCAGCCGCTATAGCAATCAGCCCCAGCATTTT. Translation: CASSRYSNQPQHF.

This chain joins TRBV7-2 and TRBJ2-4; D gene unclear. Germline CDR1 and CDR2: SGHTA and FQGNSA. The CDR3 has 11 amino acids. V lost 5 bases to trimming and J lost 4 bases, with 3 bases between them. The CDR3 sequence is CASSRKNIQYF. The CDR3 DNA reads TGTGCCAGCAGCCGGAAAAACATTCAGTACTTC. The variable domain in full, completed from reference TRBV7-2 and TRBJ2-4, reads GAGVSQSPSNKVTEKGKDVELRCDPISGHTALYWYRQSLGQGLEFLIYFQGNSAPDKSGLPSDRFSAERTGGSVSTLTIQRTQQEDSAVYLCASSRKNIQYFGAGTRLSVL.

The CDR3 reads CASSYSTQGNEQYV. CDR3 nucleotide sequence: TGTGCCAGCAGTTACTCGACCCAGGGGAACGAGCAGTACGTC. The V and J genes are TRBV6-5 and TRBJ2-7; tentatively, D is TRBD1 (6 bases). This CDR3 has 14 residues. Germline assignment: CDR1 MNHEY and CDR2 SVGAGI. V was clipped by 0 bases and J by 5 bases, with 11 bases between them.

This chain uses TRBV5-6 with TRBJ2-1, with 7 nucleotides matching TRBD2. V lost 3 bases and J lost 10; bases outside the gene matches: 7. Germline V gene data show CDR1 as SGHDT and CDR2 as YYEEEE. The CDR3 sequence is 13 residues long. In DNA, the CDR3 is TGTGCCAGCAGCTGGACTAGTTCCGGGGAGCAGTTCTTC. Residues: CASSWTSSGEQFF.

The rearrangement links TRBV4-1 to TRBJ1-3; no clear D gene. CDR3 length: 15 amino acids. Germline V lookup: CDR1 MGHRA, CDR2 YSYEKL. Trimming removed 4 bases from V and 4 bases from J, with 14 bases in between. CDR3 DNA: TGCGCCAGCAGCCCAAGCGCTTCGGAGGGAAACACCATATATTTT. The encoded protein is CASSPSASEGNTIYF.

The sample holds one count of this clone. This chain uses TRBV4-1 with TRBJ2-5, with TRBD2 matching 12 bases. CDR3 length equals 18 residues. In germline, CDR1 is MGHRA, CDR2 YSYEKL. Germline trimming cut 0 bases from V and 2 bases from J; bases unmatched to any gene: 7. The CDR3: CASSQDTGLAGGQETQYF. DNA of the CDR3: TGCGCCAGCAGCCAAGATACCGGCCTAGCGGGGGGGCAAGAGACCCAGTACTTC.

V usage is TRBV2 and J usage is TRBJ1-5; D uncertain. Germline assignment: CDR1 SNHLY and CDR2 FYNNEI. Trimming removed 6 bases from V and 8 bases from J, with 11 bases in between. The CDR3 is 12 residues long. Here the CDR3 reads CASRKEWEPQHF. The CDR3, as DNA: TGTGCCAGCAGGAAGGAGTGGGAGCCCCAGCATTTT.

In nucleotides, the CDR3 is TGTGCCAGCAGCCTTGGACAGCACGAGACCCAGTACTTC. Its protein is CASSLGQHETQYF. The J gene is TRBJ2-5, the V gene TRBV5-4; D might be TRBD1 (6 bases). The CDR3 spans 13 residues. Germline lookup yields CDR1 SGHNT and CDR2 YYREEE (reference sequence). The V and J ends lost 4 bases and 5 bases respectively, with 12 bases between them.

This clone showed up just once. The V gene is TRBV5-1, the J gene TRBJ2-1; 10 bases align to TRBD1. The V gene end was trimmed by 3 bases and the J gene end by 5 bases; junction bases not matched to a gene: 11. CDR1 and CDR2 (germline): SGHRS, YFSETQ. This CDR3 is 17 amino acids long. The CDR3 bases are TGCGCCAGCAGCTACCGGGACAGGGGACTGGCGCACAATGAGCAGTTCTTC. As protein: CASSYRDRGLAHNEQFF.

V is TRBV14 and J is TRBJ2-1; 11 nucleotides align to TRBD1. J lost 6 bases, V lost 5 bases, and 3 bases had no gene match. The CDR3 runs to 14 residues. Germline V gives CDR1 SGHDN, CDR2 FVKESK. This chain's CDR3 is CASSTDRGLNEQFF. The CDR3 DNA sequence: TGTGCCAGCAGCACGGACAGGGGGCTCAATGAGCAGTTCTTC.

The chain joins TRBV6-5 to TRBJ1-2; D is perhaps TRBD1 (5 bases). V shed 8 bases and J shed 8 bases, with 21 bases lying between them. Germline V gene lookup returns CDR1 MNHEY and CDR2 SVGAGI. CDR3 length: 14 residues. The CDR3 bases are TGTGCCAGCGGGTACATGGGACCGGGAGTAGGCTACACCTTC. It codes for CASGYMGPGVGYTF.

V and J are TRBV18 and TRBJ2-1; possible D gene TRBD2, 5 bases. CDR3 length: 11 residues. Germline V gene sequence: CDR1 KGHSH, CDR2 LQKENI. V was cut by 6 bases and J by 7 bases, with 7 bases left in between. The CDR3 sequence: CASSPGNEQFF. DNA for the CDR3: TGTGCCAGCTCTCCGGGGAATGAGCAGTTCTTC.

The gene calls are TRBV5-1 and TRBJ2-1; a weak D match, TRBD2 (7 bases). This CDR3 contains 14 residues. Germline V CDR1 and CDR2: SGHRS, YFSETQ. V was cut by 6 bases and J by 5 bases, with 15 bases left in between. This chain's CDR3 is CASMRGGIDNEQFF. CDR3 nucleotides: TGCGCCAGCATGAGGGGGGGCATCGACAATGAGCAGTTCTTC.

This clone was observed a single time. This chain uses TRBV30 with TRBJ2-7; a weak D match, TRBD1 (6 bases). V lost 2 bases and J lost 6, with 20 bases in between. Germline V gene data show CDR1 as GTSNPN and CDR2 as SVGIG (reference sequence). The CDR3 runs to 15 residues. The DNA for the CDR3 is TGTGCCTGGAGTACAGGACAGACGGTTCGCCGCGAGCAGTACGTC. This codes for CAWSTGQTVRREQYV.

This clone turned up a few times. V and J are TRBV7-8 and TRBJ2-7; 8 bases are a match to TRBD2. V dropped 4 bases and J dropped 6; count of bases not matched to a gene: 8. The CDR3 is 14 residues long. The germline V gene has CDR1 SGHVS and CDR2 FQNEAQ. The CDR3 DNA reads as TGTGCCAGCAGCTCCGGGACTAGGGTCCTCGAGCAGTACGTC. It encodes CASSSGTRVLEQYV.

This chain joins TRBV4-1 and TRBJ1-1, with a possible D match to TRBD1 (5 bases). In germline, CDR1 is MGHRA, CDR2 YSYEKL. There are 15 residues in the CDR3. Trimming cost V 4 bases and J 6 bases, with 18 bases left between them. The CDR3 loop is CASSRGRQSLAEAFF. DNA for the CDR3: TGCGCCAGCAGCCGAGGAAGACAGTCTCTTGCTGAAGCTTTCTTT.

The V call is TRBV28, the J call TRBJ2-3; TRBD2 aligns across 10 bases. Trimming cost V 6 bases and J 0 bases; bases outside gene matches: 9. The CDR3 covers 17 residues. Germline CDR1 reads MDHEN; CDR2 reads SYDVKM. CDR3 DNA: TGTGCCAGCAGACCATACCTGACTAGCGGGAGCACAGATACGCAGTATTTT. Translating it yields CASRPYLTSGSTDTQYF.

This chain uses TRBV2 with TRBJ2-1, with 9 bases matching TRBD2. There are 19 residues in the CDR3. Losses at the gene ends were 1 base for V and 1 base for J; bases not matched to a gene: 11. Germline V gene data show CDR1 as SNHLY and CDR2 as FYNNEI. The CDR3 DNA sequence: TGTGCCAGCAGTGAAGATCTAGCGGGACAATCTTTATCCTACAATGAGCAGTTCTTC. Amino acid sequence: CASSEDLAGQSLSYNEQFF.

The rearrangement uses TRBV15 and TRBJ2-7, with 9 bases identical to TRBD1. Germline loops: CDR1 LNHNV, CDR2 YYDKDF (reference sequence). The trim removed 0 bases at V and 5 bases at J, leaving 5 bases unmatched. This CDR3 comprises 15 residues. CDR3 sequence reads: CATSRDPGTGNEQYF. The CDR3 DNA follows: TGTGCCACCAGCAGAGACCCCGGGACAGGGAACGAGCAGTACTTC.

In its sample, this clone was seen a few times. The chain couples TRBV7-9 to TRBJ1-2; possible D gene TRBD1, 6 bases. The V end lost 1 base, the J end lost 6 bases, and 9 bases lay between the germline ends. Germline V gene lookup returns CDR1 SEHNR and CDR2 FQNEAQ (reference sequence). The CDR3 sequence is 13 residues long. CDR3 loop: CASSLGPGDGYTF. The CDR3 region has the DNA TGTGCCAGCAGCTTAGGGCCAGGGGATGGCTACACCTTC.

The chain joins TRBV4-1 to TRBJ2-2; D not resolved. The germline V and J ends were trimmed by 0 bases and 4 bases, with 9 bases remaining between them. There are 15 residues in the CDR3. Germline V gene sequence: CDR1 MGHRA, CDR2 YSYEKL. CDR3 loop: CASSQDPSGTGELFF. As DNA, the CDR3 is TGCGCCAGCAGCCAAGATCCGTCCGGCACCGGGGAGCTGTTTTTT.